This TCR beta chain was obtained from a study of cytomegalovirus exposure and HLA in healthy donors. Study overall: There were around 100 million unique TCR beta sequences, drawn from about 190 million T cells, in an earlier analysis. Study-level points and caveats: A cluster of highly shared sequence variants was likely a sequencing artifact.

As concerns this clone: Antigen: not known.

Germline values: CDR1 MDHEN, CDR2 SYDVKM. Trimming pared 5 bases from V and 7 bases from J, leaving 15 bases between. CDR3 length: 14 amino acids. Researchers ran the PCR with 60 Vbeta and 13 Jbeta primers. Profiled with immunoSEQ multiplex PCR; TCRdb holds only in-frame clones, not every one. The data show about 120,000 clones, around 85% seen once. Sequencing was performed on PBMCs. This sequence was found in a man in his forties or fifties in good health and CMV-seronegative. V usage is TRBV28 and J usage is TRBJ1-5, with D hard to call. CDR3 amino acids: CASSPPPFGQPQHF. The CDR3, as DNA: TGTGCCAGCAGTCCACCCCCCTTCGGGCAGCCCCAGCATTTT.